Sequencing of this T cell receptor (beta chain) was carried out in a study of cytomegalovirus exposure and HLA in healthy donors. Both 60 Vbeta primers and 13 Jbeta primers went into the PCR. The protocol was immunoSEQ multiplex PCR, while the TCRdb copy is restricted to in-frame clones and leaves out a portion. The sample carries about 110,000 clones, less than 80% recorded once. This clone was seen just once. This TCR came from a woman between 45 and 65 years old in good health and CMV-seropositive. The specimen sequenced was PBMCs.

This CDR3 is CASTSGGNTIYF. Written as DNA, the CDR3 is TGTGCCAGCACCAGCGGTGGAAACACCATATATTTT. This chain joins TRBV6-1 and TRBJ1-3; D ambiguous. The V gene's germline CDR1 is MNHNS and CDR2 SASEGT. This CDR3 spans 12 amino acids. Trimming removed 7 bases from V and 3 bases from J, with 7 bases in between.